Below, 15 T cell receptor beta chains from the same sample are listed, as sequenced in a study of T-cell reconstitution after alpha-beta-depleted transplantation in children. Unique molecular identifiers were built into the TCRbeta library. From the PCR reads, TCRdb called clonotypes with MiXCR, one entry per CDR3 protein. Of a few hundred thousand distinct CDR3 sequences in the sample, roughly 30% are singletons; the top ten hold 30% to 40%. Material: PBMCs, obtained before TCRalphabeta/CD19-depleted stem cell transplant. All receptors come from a boy in the first two years of life with Wiskott-Aldrich syndrome, due to receive a stem cell transplant.

This clonotype has only a few counts. The J gene is TRBJ2-3, the V gene TRBV20-1; 10 bases line up with TRBD2. With V trimmed by 4 bases and J by 6 bases, 4 bases remained unmatched. The germline gives CDR1 DFQATT, CDR2 SNEGSKA (reference sequence). The CDR3 contains 13 residues. For the CDR3, the DNA is TGCAGTGCTATAGCGGGAGGTCCTGATACGCAGTATTTT. Encoded protein: CSAIAGGPDTQYF.

This clonotype was seen once. The V call is TRBV20-1, the J call TRBJ1-1, with D uncertain. This CDR3 comprises 13 residues. The germline V gene encodes CDR1 DFQATT and CDR2 SNEGSKA (reference sequence). The V end lost 5 bases, the J end lost 6 bases, and 16 bases lay between the germline ends. This CDR3 is CSAGRVMKSEAFF. The CDR3 DNA reads as TGCAGTGCTGGTCGGGTTATGAAGTCTGAAGCTTTCTTT.

This clonotype turned up a few times. The CDR3 nucleotides are TGTGCCAGCAGCTTCGCAGGCATCGACAATGAGCAGTTCTTC. Its translation is CASSFAGIDNEQFF. The chain links TRBV7-9 to TRBJ2-1; the D is unclear. This CDR3 is built from 14 residues. The germline V gene encodes CDR1 SEHNR and CDR2 FQNEAQ (reference sequence). With 3 bases removed from V and 5 bases from J, the gap between germline ends came to 11 bases.

The chain joins TRBV5-1 to TRBJ2-5; D call uncertain. V was pared by 1 base and J by 6 bases, with 13 bases between. The CDR3 length is 14 residues. CDR1 and CDR2 (germline): SGHRS, YFSETQ. This chain's CDR3 is CASSLSPVEQTQYF. For the CDR3, the DNA is TGCGCCAGCAGCTTGAGTCCAGTCGAACAGACCCAGTACTTC.

This clonotype appeared a single time. The chain joins TRBV20-1 to TRBJ2-3, with 12 bases aligning to TRBD2. Germline V gene sequence: CDR1 DFQATT, CDR2 SNEGSKA (reference sequence). With 6 bases clipped from V and 7 bases from J, the junction kept 8 bases outside the gene matches. This CDR3 comprises 14 residues. The CDR3 is CSAILAGGPNTQYF. Written as DNA, the CDR3 is TGCAGTGCCATACTAGCGGGGGGTCCAAATACGCAGTATTTT.

CDR3 DNA sequence: TGTGCCAGCAGCTCCGCCGGGACTAGCGGAGTATACGAGCAGTACTTC. Protein sequence: CASSSAGTSGVYEQYF. The rearrangement uses TRBV5-6 and TRBJ2-7; 11 bases are a match to TRBD2. The CDR3 has 16 residues. Germline V gene lookup returns CDR1 SGHDT and CDR2 YYEEEE. The J segment lost 4 bases and the V segment lost 3 bases, leaving 9 bases of the junction unmatched.

The J gene is TRBJ2-1, the V gene TRBV20-1; D not certain. This CDR3 is built from 13 residues. V was clipped by 3 bases and J by 4 bases, with 10 bases between them. The germline CDR1 and CDR2 sequences are DFQATT and SNEGSKA (reference sequence). The chain's CDR3 is CSASPDIYNEQFF. In DNA, the CDR3 is TGCAGTGCTAGTCCCGACATTTACAATGAGCAGTTCTTC.

The chain combines TRBV19 with TRBJ2-1, with 10 bases that match TRBD2. V shed 4 bases and J 1 base; nucleotides not matched to a gene: 10. Per germline, CDR1 LNHDA and CDR2 SQIVND (reference sequence). This CDR3 comprises 18 residues. The CDR3 here is CASSKRLAGVQSYNEQFF. CDR3 in DNA: TGTGCCAGTAGTAAAAGGCTAGCGGGAGTGCAATCCTACAATGAGCAGTTCTTC.

J is TRBJ2-7 and V is TRBV5-1; 8 nucleotides align to TRBD2. This CDR3 spans 15 amino acids. Germline trimming cut 0 bases from V and 6 bases from J; bases unmatched to any gene: 8. Per germline, CDR1 SGHRS and CDR2 YFSETQ. The DNA for the CDR3 is TGCGCCAGCAGCTTGGCGACGGGAGGGCCAGGCGAGCAGTACTTC. The encoded protein is CASSLATGGPGEQYF. Filled out from reference TRBV5-1 and TRBJ2-7, the complete variable domain reads KAGVTQTPRYLIKTRGQQVTLSCSPISGHRSVSWYQQTPGQGLQFLFEYFSETQRNKGNFPGRFSGRQFSNSRSEMNVSTLELGDSALYLCASSLATGGPGEQYFGPGTRLTVT.

The CDR3 loop is CASSYRTSGYYEQYF. The CDR3 DNA reads as TGTGCCAGCAGTTACAGGACTAGCGGATACTACGAGCAGTACTTC. The rearrangement joins TRBV6-2 or TRBV6-3 to TRBJ2-7; 10 bases are a match to TRBD2. Per germline, CDR1 MNHEY and CDR2 SVGEGT. After removal of 2 bases from V and 3 bases from J, the junction contained 4 bases not matched to a gene. CDR3 length: 15 residues.

V gene TRBV6-5 combines with J gene TRBJ2-3; TRBD2 matches 7 bases. CDR1 and CDR2 from the germline V gene are MNHEY and SVGAGI. The J segment lost 7 bases and the V segment lost 2 bases, leaving 9 bases of the junction unmatched. The CDR3 runs 15 residues. CDR3: CASSYTGEGTNTQYF. The CDR3 nucleotides are TGTGCCAGCAGTTACACGGGGGAGGGGACGAATACGCAGTATTTT.

This clonotype was picked up a small number of times. The rearrangement joins TRBV12-3 or TRBV12-4 to TRBJ1-2, with a possible D match to TRBD1 (6 bases). Trimming removed 5 bases from V and 8 bases from J, with 15 bases in between. The CDR3 runs to 13 residues. The CDR3 DNA follows: TGTGCCAGCAGTCAAGACAGGCCGCGAGGCTACACCTTC. Protein product: CASSQDRPRGYTF.

In regard to this clonotype: The junction and the germline gene differ at one end; a read error may be behind it. This chain connects TRBV12-3 or TRBV12-4 to TRBJ1-1; weak D call: TRBD1 (5 bases). The CDR3 runs to 12 residues. The chain's CDR3 is CASSSGRGTEAF. For the CDR3, the DNA is TGTGCCAGCAGCTCAGGGCGTGGCACTGAAGCTTTT.

This clonotype occurred a few times. The rearrangement links TRBV5-1 to TRBJ2-3; 7 positions match TRBD2. Trimming cost V 4 bases and J 4 bases; bases outside gene matches: 3. Germline V lookup: CDR1 SGHRS, CDR2 YFSETQ. The CDR3 runs to 13 residues. The DNA for the CDR3 is TGCGCCAGCAGCCGGGACTATTCAGATACGCAGTATTTT. Its translation is CASSRDYSDTQYF.

There are a few counts of this clonotype. The chain recombines TRBV12-3 or TRBV12-4 with TRBJ2-5, with a tentative D call TRBD2 (6 bases). The CDR3 covers 15 residues. V lost 3 bases and J 1 base, leaving 12 bases between the germline ends. The CDR3 bases are TGTGCCAGCAGTTTTGGTGGCGGGATCCAAGAGACCCAGTACTTC. This encodes CASSFGGGIQETQYF.